This TCR beta chain originates from a study of T cell responses to AZD1222 COVID-19 vaccine. Study summary: Analyses pooled second doses at about 4 or about 12 weeks. Whole-study results and caveats: In the spike-specific TCR repertoire, nearly half reportedly target unmutated variant regions. CD4 TCRs associated with vaccination spanned spike, dominating at 160-218 and 743-854.

TCRdb's table, derived via immunoSEQ multiplex PCR, lists solely in-frame clones and lacks some. Altogether 90,000 to 150,000 clones are present, 88% being singletons, with the ten largest covering roughly 2.4%. Trimming left V 8 bases short and J 2 bases short, with 16 bases between. CDR1 and CDR2 from the germline V gene are SQVTM and ANQGSEA. CDR3 length equals 14 residues. Details on this clone: Its antigen remains unknown.

V usage is TRBV29-1 and J usage is TRBJ2-1; TRBD2 might be the D (6 bases). The TCR originated in an adult in good health. Specimen: peripheral blood, collected on day 0 of AZD1222 vaccination. CDR3 bases: TGCAGCACCGCGGGGTCAGGGACCTACAATGAGCAGTTCTTC. As protein: CSTAGSGTYNEQFF.